A single T cell receptor (beta chain) is shown here with its context. Its antigen is not yet known. No quality values exist for individual bases; no much larger clone is one base distant. A second Seattle source provided samples from volunteer blood donors who had recovered from COVID-19. Collaborating institutions collected whole blood in K2EDTA tubes following their own protocols. For TCRbeta analysis, collaborators shipped samples in one of three forms: frozen whole blood, isolated PBMCs, or DNA extracted from either of those sample types. From the cysteine up to the phenylalanine, the CDR3 has a length of 16 residues. Of all the DNA, just the CDR3 is kept, 48 bases in frame from base 1. The trim is 0 bases for V and 8 bases for J, with a gap of 16 bases between the germline ends. Via the germline V gene (reference sequence), CDR1 is SEHNR and CDR2 FQNEAQ. The sample originates from a study of blood T cell repertoires in COVID-19 (dated by TCRdb to 2019 to 2021). About the study as a whole: Collaborator samples came from the United States, Italy and Spain and covered acute and convalescent phases of COVID-19. The prospective study material was composed of cDNA or gDNA derived from T cells, B-cell-depleted T cells, or PBMCs. Deeply sampled blood TCRbeta repertoires from subjects exposed to, actively infected with, or recovered from COVID-19 were included in the dataset. A freely available public database, intended as a resource for researchers studying the immune response to SARS-CoV-2, is where the repertoires were released. The samples were drawn from two sources: the first 160 participants of the ongoing ImmuneRACE study, and about 1,300 subjects contributed by 6 global collaborators. Sample metadata almost always included a de-identified subject ID, COVID-19 status, age in years and sex. HLA class I and class II types, where available, came from metadata supplied by the sample provider rather than from assay-based typing. Overall results and qualifications from the work: Clinical and demographic metadata were provided uncurated, with the amount varying by source and participant.

TCRbeta CDR3 regions were amplified from genomic DNA by means of the immunoSEQ Assay, a bias-controlled multiplex PCR. As for the authors' bioinformatics: The number of nucleated cells in each sample was estimated by amplification of reference gene primers within the assay. To quantify the absolute abundance of each unique TCRbeta CDR3 rearrangement, sequence reads were collapsed and filtered. For each sample, productive Simpson clonality was calculated as the square root of Simpson's diversity index over productive rearrangements. This is the immuneACCESS table as TCRdb keeps it, with only in-frame sequences that have V and J called. A part of the clones is gone; compared with another copy, unresolved V genes explain less than half, and the rest is unexplained. V and J calls and clone size come straight from that table; D and trimming were deduced from the DNA. This sample lists over 150,000 clones; 87% were detected once. The top ten hold less than 5% of the sample.

What was sequenced was peripheral blood. This sequence originates from a woman aged 60-75 years who had recovered from COVID-19. Rearrangement joined TRBV7-9 to TRBJ1-4; 5 matching bases give a weak D call of TRBD1. The nucleotide sequence is TGTGCCAGCAGCTTAGCCTTGACGGGGGGGAAGGAAAAACTGTTTTTT. It is translated as CASSLALTGGKEKLFF. The variable domain in full, with residues beyond the CDR3 obtained from the reference TRBV7-9 and TRBJ1-4 genes, is DTGVSQNPRHKITKRGQNVTFRCDPISEHNRLYWYRQTLGQGPEFLTYFQNEAQLEKSRLLSDRFSAERPKGSFSTLEIQRTEQGDSAMYLCASSLALTGGKEKLFFGSGTQLSVL.